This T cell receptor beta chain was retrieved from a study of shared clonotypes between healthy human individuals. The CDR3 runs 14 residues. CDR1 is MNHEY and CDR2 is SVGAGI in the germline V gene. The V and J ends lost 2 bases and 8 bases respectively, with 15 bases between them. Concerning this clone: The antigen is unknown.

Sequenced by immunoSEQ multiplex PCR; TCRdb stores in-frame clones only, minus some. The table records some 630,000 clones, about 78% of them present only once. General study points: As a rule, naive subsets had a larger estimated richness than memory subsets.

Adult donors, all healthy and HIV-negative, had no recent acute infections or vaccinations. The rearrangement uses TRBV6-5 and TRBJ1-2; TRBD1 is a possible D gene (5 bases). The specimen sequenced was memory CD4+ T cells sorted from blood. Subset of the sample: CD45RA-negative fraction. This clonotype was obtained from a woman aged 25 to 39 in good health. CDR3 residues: CASSYGRQTSGYTF. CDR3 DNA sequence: TGTGCCAGCAGTTACGGGAGACAGACTTCGGGCTACACCTTC.